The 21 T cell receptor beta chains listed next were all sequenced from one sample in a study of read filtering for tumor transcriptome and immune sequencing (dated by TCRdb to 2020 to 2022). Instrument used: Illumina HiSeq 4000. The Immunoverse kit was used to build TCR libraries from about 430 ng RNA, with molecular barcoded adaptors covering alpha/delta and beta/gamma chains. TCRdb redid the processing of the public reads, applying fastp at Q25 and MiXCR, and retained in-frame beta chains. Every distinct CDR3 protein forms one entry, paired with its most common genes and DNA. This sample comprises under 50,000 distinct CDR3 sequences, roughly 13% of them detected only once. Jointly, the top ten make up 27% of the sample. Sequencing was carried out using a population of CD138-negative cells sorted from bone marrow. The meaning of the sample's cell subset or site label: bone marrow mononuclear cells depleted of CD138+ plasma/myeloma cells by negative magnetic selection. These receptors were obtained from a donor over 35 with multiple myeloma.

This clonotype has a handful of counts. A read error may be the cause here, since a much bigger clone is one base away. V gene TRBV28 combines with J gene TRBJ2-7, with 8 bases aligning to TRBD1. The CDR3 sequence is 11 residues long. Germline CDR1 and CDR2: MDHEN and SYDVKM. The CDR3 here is CVNSQGGEQYF. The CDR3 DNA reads TGTGTCAACTCACAGGGGGGCGAGCAGTACTTC.

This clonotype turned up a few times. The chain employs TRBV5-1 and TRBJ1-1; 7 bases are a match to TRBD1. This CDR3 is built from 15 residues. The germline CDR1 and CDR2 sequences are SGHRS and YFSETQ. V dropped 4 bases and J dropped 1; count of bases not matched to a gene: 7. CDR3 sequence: CASSTGDRANTEAFF. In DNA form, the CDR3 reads TGCGCCAGCAGCACCGGCGACAGGGCGAACACTGAAGCTTTCTTT.

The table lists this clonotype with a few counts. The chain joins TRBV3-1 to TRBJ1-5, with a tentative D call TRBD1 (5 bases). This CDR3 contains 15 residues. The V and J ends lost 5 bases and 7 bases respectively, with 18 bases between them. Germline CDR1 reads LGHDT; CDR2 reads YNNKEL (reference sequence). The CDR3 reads CASSLSGAGKQPQHF. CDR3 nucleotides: TGTGCCAGCAGCTTATCCGGGGCAGGGAAGCAGCCCCAGCATTTT.

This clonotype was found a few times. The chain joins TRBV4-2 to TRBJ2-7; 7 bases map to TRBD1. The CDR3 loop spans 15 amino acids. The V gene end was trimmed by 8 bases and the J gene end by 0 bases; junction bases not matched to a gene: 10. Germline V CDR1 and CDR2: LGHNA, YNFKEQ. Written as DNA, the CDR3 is TGTGCCAGCGTCAAGGAGACAGGGAACTCCTACGAGCAGTACTTC. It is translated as CASVKETGNSYEQYF.

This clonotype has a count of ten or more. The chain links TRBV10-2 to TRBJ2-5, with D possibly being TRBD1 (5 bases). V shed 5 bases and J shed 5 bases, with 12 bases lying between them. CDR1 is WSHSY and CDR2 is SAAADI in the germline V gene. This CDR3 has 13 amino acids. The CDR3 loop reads CASSRRGAETQYF. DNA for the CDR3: TGCGCCAGCAGTCGAAGGGGCGCGGAGACCCAGTACTTC.

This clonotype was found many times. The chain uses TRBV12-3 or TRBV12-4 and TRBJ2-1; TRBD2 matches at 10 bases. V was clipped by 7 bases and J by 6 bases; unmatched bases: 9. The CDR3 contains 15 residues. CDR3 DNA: TGTGCCAGCACTATCAGCGGGAGGGCCTCCAATGAGCAGTTCTTC. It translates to CASTISGRASNEQFF.

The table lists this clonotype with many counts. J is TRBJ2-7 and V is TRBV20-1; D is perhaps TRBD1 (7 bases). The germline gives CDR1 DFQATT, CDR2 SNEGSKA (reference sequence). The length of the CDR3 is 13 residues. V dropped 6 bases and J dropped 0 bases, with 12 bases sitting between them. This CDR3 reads CSAGGTVSYEQYF. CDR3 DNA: TGCAGTGCAGGGGGGACAGTCTCCTACGAGCAGTACTTC.

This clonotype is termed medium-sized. CDR3 sequence: CASSGGSSYNEQFF. The CDR3 nucleotides are TGTGCCAGCAGTGGCGGGAGCTCCTACAATGAGCAGTTCTTC. This chain joins TRBV2 and TRBJ2-1; 7 bases line up with TRBD2. With V trimmed by 4 bases and J by 0 bases, 0 bases remained unmatched. The CDR3 has 14 residues. CDR1 SNHLY and CDR2 FYNNEI come from the germline V gene. Combining the CDR3 with reference TRBV2 and TRBJ2-1 gives the whole variable domain EPEVTQTPSHQVTQMGQEVILRCVPISNHLYFYWYRQILGQKVEFLVSFYNNEISEKSEIFDDQFSVERPDGSNFTLKIRSTKLEDSAMYFCASSGGSSYNEQFFGPGTRLTVL.

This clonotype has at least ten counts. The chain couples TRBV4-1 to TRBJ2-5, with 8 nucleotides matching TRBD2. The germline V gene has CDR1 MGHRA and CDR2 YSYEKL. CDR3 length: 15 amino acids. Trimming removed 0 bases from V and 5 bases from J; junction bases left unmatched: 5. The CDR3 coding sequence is TGCGCCAGCAGCCAAGACGAGCGGGAGTGGGAGACCCAGTACTTC. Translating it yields CASSQDEREWETQYF.

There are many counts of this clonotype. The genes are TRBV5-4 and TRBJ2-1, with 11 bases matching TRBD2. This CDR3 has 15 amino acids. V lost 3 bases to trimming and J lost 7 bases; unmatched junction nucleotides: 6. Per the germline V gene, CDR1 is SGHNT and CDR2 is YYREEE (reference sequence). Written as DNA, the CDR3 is TGTGCCAGCAGCTCCGGGACTAGCGGACCAAATGAGCAGTTCTTC. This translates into CASSSGTSGPNEQFF.

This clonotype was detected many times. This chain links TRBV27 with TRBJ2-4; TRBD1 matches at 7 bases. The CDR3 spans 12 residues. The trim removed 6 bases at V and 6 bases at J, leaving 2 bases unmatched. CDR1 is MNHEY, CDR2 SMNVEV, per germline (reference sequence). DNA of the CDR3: TGTGCCAGCAGAGACAGGGTAAACATTCAGTACTTC. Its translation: CASRDRVNIQYF.

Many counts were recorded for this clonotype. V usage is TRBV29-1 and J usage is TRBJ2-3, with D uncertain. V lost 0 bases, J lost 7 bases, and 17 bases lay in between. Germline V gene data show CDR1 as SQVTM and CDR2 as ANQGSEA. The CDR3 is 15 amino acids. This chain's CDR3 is CSVEDLETFRNTQYF. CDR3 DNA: TGCAGCGTTGAAGATCTTGAAACCTTCCGGAATACGCAGTATTTT.

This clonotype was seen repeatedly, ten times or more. CDR3 bases: TGTGCCAGCTCACCGGGACTAGCGGGAGTTCGGGACTACAATGAGCAGTTCTTC. Its translation is CASSPGLAGVRDYNEQFF. V and J are TRBV18 and TRBJ2-1; 14 bases align to TRBD2. The CDR3 consists of 18 residues. CDR1 and CDR2 from the germline V gene are KGHSH and LQKENI. V dropped 3 bases and J dropped 3; count of bases not matched to a gene: 7.

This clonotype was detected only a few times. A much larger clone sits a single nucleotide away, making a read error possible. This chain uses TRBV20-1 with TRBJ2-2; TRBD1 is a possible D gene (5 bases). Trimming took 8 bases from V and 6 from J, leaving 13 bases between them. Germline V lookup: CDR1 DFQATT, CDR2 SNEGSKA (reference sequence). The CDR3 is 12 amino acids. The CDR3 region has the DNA TGCAGTACTTACAAGGGGTCCGGGGAGCTGTTTTTT. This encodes CSTYKGSGELFF.

The CDR3 nucleotides are TGCAGTGCTACCCGGACAGGGGGTAATTCACCCCTCCACTTT. Amino acid sequence: CSATRTGGNSPLHF. This rearrangement joins TRBV20-1 to TRBJ1-6; 10 positions agree with TRBD1. Germline V gives CDR1 DFQATT, CDR2 SNEGSKA (reference sequence). V lost 4 bases and J lost 6; bases outside the gene matches: 3. The CDR3 is 14 amino acids.

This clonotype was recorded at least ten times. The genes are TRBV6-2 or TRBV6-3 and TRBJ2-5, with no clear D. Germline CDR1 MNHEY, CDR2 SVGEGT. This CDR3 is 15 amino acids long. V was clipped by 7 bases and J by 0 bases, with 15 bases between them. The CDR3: CASNLGTGYQETQYF. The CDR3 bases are TGTGCCAGCAATCTAGGTACTGGGTACCAAGAGACCCAGTACTTC.

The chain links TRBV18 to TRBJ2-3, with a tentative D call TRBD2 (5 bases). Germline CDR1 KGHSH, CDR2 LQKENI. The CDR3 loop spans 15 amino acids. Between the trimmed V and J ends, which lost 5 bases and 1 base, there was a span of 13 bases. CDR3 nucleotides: TGTGCCAGCTCAAAAAGGACCGGGGGCACAGATACGCAGTATTTT. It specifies CASSKRTGGTDTQYF.

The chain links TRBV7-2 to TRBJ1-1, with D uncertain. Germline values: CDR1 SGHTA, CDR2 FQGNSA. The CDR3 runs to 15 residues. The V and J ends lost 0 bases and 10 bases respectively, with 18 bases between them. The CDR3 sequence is CASSLAARQPLGAFF. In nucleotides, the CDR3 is TGTGCCAGCAGCTTAGCAGCCAGGCAACCCCTTGGAGCTTTCTTT. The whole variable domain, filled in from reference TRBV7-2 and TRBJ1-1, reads GAGVSQSPSNKVTEKGKDVELRCDPISGHTALYWYRQSLGQGLEFLIYFQGNSAPDKSGLPSDRFSAERTGGSVSTLTIQRTQQEDSAVYLCASSLAARQPLGAFFGQGTRLTVV.

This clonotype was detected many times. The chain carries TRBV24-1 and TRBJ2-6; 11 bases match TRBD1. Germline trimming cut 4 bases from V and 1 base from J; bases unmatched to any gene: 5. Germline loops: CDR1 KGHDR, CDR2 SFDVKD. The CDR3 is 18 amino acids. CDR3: CATSDHGTGGSGANVLTF. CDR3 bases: TGTGCCACCAGTGACCATGGGACAGGGGGATCTGGGGCCAACGTCCTGACTTTC.

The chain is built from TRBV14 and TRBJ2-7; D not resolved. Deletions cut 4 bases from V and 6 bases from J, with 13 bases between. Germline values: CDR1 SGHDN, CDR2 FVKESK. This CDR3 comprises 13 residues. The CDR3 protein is CASSPGPSGEQYF. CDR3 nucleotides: TGTGCCAGCAGCCCTGGTCCCTCTGGCGAGCAGTACTTC. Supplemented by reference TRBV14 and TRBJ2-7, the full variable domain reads EAGVTQFPSHSVIEKGQTVTLRCDPISGHDNLYWYRRVMGKEIKFLLHFVKESKQDESGMPNNRFLAERTGGTYSTLKVQPAELEDSGVYFCASSPGPSGEQYFGPGTRLTVT.

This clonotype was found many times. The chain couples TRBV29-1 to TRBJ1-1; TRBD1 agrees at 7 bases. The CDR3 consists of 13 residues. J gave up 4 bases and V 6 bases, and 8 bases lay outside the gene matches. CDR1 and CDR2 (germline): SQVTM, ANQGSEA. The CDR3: CSVPQGEATEAFF. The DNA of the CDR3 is TGCAGCGTGCCGCAGGGGGAGGCCACTGAAGCTTTCTTT.